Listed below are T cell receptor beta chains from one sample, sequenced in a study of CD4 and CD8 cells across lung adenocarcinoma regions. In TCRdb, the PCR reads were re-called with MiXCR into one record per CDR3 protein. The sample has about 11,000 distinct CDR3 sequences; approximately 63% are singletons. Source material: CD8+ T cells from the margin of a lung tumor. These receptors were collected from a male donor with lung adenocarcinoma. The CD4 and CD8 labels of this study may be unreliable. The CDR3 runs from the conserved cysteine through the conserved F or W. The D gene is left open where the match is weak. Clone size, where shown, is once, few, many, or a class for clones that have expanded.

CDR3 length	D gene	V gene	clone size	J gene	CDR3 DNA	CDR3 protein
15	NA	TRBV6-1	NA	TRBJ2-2	TGTGCCAGCAGCGGACGGCCGGAGGGGACAGAGGAGCAGTTTTTT	CASSGRPEGTEEQFF
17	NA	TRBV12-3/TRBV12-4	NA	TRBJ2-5	TGTGCCAGCAGTTTAGGGGATAGCGCCAGCTCCTACAATGAGCAGTACTTC	CASSLGDSASSYNEQYF
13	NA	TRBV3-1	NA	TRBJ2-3	TGTGCCAGCAGCCAAGAGACACTCAATACGCAGTATTTT	CASSQETLNTQYF
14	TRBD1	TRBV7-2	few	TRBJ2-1	TGTGCCAGCAGCAAGGACAGGGCCGCAGGGGAGCAGTTCTTC	CASSKDRAAGEQFF
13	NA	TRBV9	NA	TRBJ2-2	TGTGCCAGCAGCGTTAGCGGTCCCGGGGAGCTGTTTTTT	CASSVSGPGELFF
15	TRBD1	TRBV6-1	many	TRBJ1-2	TGTGCCAGCAGTGCAGGGGTGGACAGGGGGTATGGCTACACCTTC	CASSAGVDRGYGYTF
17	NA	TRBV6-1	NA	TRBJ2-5	TGTGCCAGCAGTGATACGCGGGGGCCGGTAGATCAAGAGACCCAGTACTTC	CASSDTRGPVDQETQYF
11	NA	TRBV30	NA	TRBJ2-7	TGTGCCGGGCGGGGTTCCTACGAGCAGTACTTC	CAGRGSYEQYF
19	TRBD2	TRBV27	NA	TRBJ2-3	TGTGCCAGCAGAGCCACGGGGCTAGCGGGACAGTCTAGCACAGATACGCAGTATTTT	CASRATGLAGQSSTDTQYF
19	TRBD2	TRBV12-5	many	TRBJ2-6	TGTGCTAGTGGTTTGGCTAGCGGGAGGCCAAGCTCTGGGGCCAACGTCCTGACTTTC	CASGLASGRPSSGANVLTF
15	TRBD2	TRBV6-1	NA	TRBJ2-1	TGTGCCAGCAGTGAACTAGCGGGCTCCTACAATGAGCAGTTCTTC	CASSELAGSYNEQFF
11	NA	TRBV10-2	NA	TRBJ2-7	TGCGCCAGCAGTGAGACCTACGAGCAGTACTTC	CASSETYEQYF
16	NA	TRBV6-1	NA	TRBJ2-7	TGTGCCAGCAGTGAGACGGGACGGAGAGCTTCCTACGAGCAGTACTTC	CASSETGRRASYEQYF
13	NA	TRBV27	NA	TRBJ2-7	TGTGCCAGCAGTGGAGGGGAGGCCTACGAGCAGTACTTC	CASSGGEAYEQYF
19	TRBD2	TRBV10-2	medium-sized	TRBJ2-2	TGCGCCAGCAGTGAGTCCGGGACTAGCGGGCTCATCGGGGGCGGGGAGCTGTTTTTT	CASSESGTSGLIGGGELFF
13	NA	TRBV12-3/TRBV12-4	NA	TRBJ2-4	TGTGCCAGCAGCTTTAGAACAGTAAACATTCAGTACTTC	CASSFRTVNIQYF
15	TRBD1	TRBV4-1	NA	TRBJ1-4	TGCGCCAGCAGCTTTAGGGGACAGGGTTATGAAAAACTGTTTTTT	CASSFRGQGYEKLFF
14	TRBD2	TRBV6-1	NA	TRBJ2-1	TGTGCTACAAACCGCCTAGCGGGGTCCAATGAGCAGTTCTTC	CATNRLAGSNEQFF
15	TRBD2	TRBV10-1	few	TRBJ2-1	TGCGCCAGGAGCGTACTAGCGGGATCGTACAATGAGCAGTTCTTC	CARSVLAGSYNEQFF
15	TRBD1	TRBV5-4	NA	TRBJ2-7	TGTGCCAGCAGCTCCTCGACAGGGGGTGCTTACGAGCAGTACTTC	CASSSSTGGAYEQYF
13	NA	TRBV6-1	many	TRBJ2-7	TGTGCCAGCAGTGTTGGCATTTCCTACGAGCAGTACTTC	CASSVGISYEQYF
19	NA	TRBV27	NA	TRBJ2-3	TGTGCCAGCAGTTTAAGGGTTCCCCCCCCACGCAGGTCCCGGGATACGCAGTATTTT	CASSLRVPPPRRSRDTQYF
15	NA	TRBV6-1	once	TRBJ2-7	TGTGCCAGCAGTGAAGGAGGGGGGGCCGGAAACGAGCAGTACTTC	CASSEGGGAGNEQYF
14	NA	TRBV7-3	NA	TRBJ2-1	TGTGCCAGCAGCTTATCTAGCGAATACAATGAGCAGTTCTTC	CASSLSSEYNEQFF
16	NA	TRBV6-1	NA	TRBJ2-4	TGTGCCAGCAGCGAATCGGGGCTGTGGGCCAAAGACACTCAGTACTTC	CASSESGLWAKDTQYF
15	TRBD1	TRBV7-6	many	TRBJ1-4	TGTGCCAGCAGCGAAACCGGGACAGGGGGAGAAAAACTGTTTTTT	CASSETGTGGEKLFF
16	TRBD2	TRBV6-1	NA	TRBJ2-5	TGTGCCAGCAGGGGAGCCGGGGGAGGGGATGAAGAGACGCAGTACTTT	CASRGAGGGDEETQYF
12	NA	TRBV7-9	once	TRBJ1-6	TGTGCCAGCAGCTTAGATAATTCACCCCTCCACTTT	CASSLDNSPLHF
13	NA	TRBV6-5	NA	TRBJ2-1	TGTGCCAGCAGTTACTCGACCGGGGGAGAGCAGTTCTTC	CASSYSTGGEQFF
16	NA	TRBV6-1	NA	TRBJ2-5	TGTGCCAGCGGTGAAGCCGGGGGCCGTGTTGGGGATACCCAGTACTTC	CASGEAGGRVGDTQYF
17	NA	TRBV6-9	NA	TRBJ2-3	TGTGCCAGCAGTTTCATCCATGTGCGGGGAATCACAGAGACGCAGTATTTC	CASSFIHVRGITETQYF
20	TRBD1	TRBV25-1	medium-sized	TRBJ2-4	TGTGCCAGCAGTGAGCAGGGGGACCTCGAGGAAGGTTTGTTTGGGTTCATTCAGTACTTC	CASSEQGDLEEGLFGFIQYF
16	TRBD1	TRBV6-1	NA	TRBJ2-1	TGTGCCAGTGACAAGGACAGGGGCGGCGGGGGCGATGAGCAGTTCTTC	CASDKDRGGGGDEQFF
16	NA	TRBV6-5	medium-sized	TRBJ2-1	TGTGCCAGCAGCTACTCTCGGGACTCCAGATACAATGAGCAGTTCTTC	CASSYSRDSRYNEQFF
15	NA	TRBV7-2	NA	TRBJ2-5	TGTGCCAGCAGCACGGGGGCTACTATACAAGAGACCCAGTACTTC	CASSTGATIQETQYF
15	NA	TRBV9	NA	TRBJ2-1	TGTGCCAGCAGCGCAGCGTGGGAGTTTTACAATGAGCAGTTCTTC	CASSAAWEFYNEQFF
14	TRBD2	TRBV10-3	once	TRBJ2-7	TGTGCGGGGAGCGGTGGACTAGCGGAAGAGACGCAGTACTTC	CAGSGGLAEETQYF
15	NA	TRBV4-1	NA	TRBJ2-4	TGCGCCAGCAGCCAAGACCGGGTGGGCAAAAACATTCAGTACTTC	CASSQDRVGKNIQYF
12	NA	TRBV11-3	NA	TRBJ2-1	TGTGCCAGCAGCGCGGTTTACAATGAGCAGTTCTTC	CASSAVYNEQFF
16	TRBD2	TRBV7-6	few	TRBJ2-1	TGTGCCAGCAGCGCTGGGACTAGCGGGGGATACAATGAGCAGTTCTTC	CASSAGTSGGYNEQFF
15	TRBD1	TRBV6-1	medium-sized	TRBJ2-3	TGTGCCAGCAGTGAAATTACAGGGGAAACAGATACGCAGTATTTT	CASSEITGETDTQYF
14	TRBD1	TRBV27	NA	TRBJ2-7	TGTGCCAGCACCCCCTCGACAGGGCCCTACGAGCAGTACTTC	CASTPSTGPYEQYF
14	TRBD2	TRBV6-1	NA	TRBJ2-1	TGTGCCAGCAAGCGGGGGGACCAGTACAATGAGCAGTTCTTC	CASKRGDQYNEQFF
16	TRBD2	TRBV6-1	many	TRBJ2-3	TGTGCCAGCAACCGCGGGGGGGAGGCTAGCACAGATACGCAGTATTTT	CASNRGGEASTDTQYF
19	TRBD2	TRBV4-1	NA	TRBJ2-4	TGCGCCAGCAGCCAAGTAGGGGCGGGGGAGGGTAGGGCCAAAAACATTCAGTACTTC	CASSQVGAGEGRAKNIQYF
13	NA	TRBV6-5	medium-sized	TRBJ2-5	TGTGCCAGCACCTTACAGATCCAAGAGACCCAGTACTTC	CASTLQIQETQYF
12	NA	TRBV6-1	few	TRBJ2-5	TGTGCCAGCAGTGATCAGCAAGAGACCCAGTACTTC	CASSDQQETQYF